This record concerns one T cell receptor beta chain sequence. In this sample, this clonotype turned up a few times. Its binding antigen is unknown. Base qualities are missing; no much larger clone stands one base away. The record originates from a study of regulatory T cells in long-lasting Graves disease (dated by TCRdb to the early 2020s). Background for the entire study: Antithyroid drugs had been taken for less than 3 months by newly diagnosed Graves' disease patients. This study used TCR sequencing and RNA sequencing of peripheral blood to compare persistent Graves' disease patients against newly diagnosed Graves' disease patients. The study was conducted in China and was registered as a clinical trial. TCR sequencing covered some 13 persistent and some 20 newly diagnosed Graves' disease patients, 33 samples in total.

Taken with the paper, the label for time point translates to: newly diagnosed GD, antithyroid drugs for less than 3 months. For both TCR sequencing and RNA sequencing, RNA was extracted from PBMCs using TRIzol. Graves' disease was diagnosed according to American Thyroid Association guidelines. The patients came from an endocrinology department in Xi'an, China. Each patient gave 9 to 10 milliliters of peripheral blood, collected in an EDTA anticoagulant tube. Ficoll Paque Plus density gradient separation was used to isolate PBMCs, and no additional T cell sorting was done. An Agilent 2100 Bioanalyzer and agarose gel were used to assess RNA quality, and a NanoDrop 2000 was used to measure RNA concentration. Unmatched junction bases come to 7, with V trimmed by 10 bases and J by 5 bases. The CDR3 covers 13 residues, taking in both the cysteine and the phenylalanine. Only CDR3 DNA remains: 39 bases, in frame from the first base. CDR1 and CDR2 are read off the germline V gene as MNHEY and SVGEGT.

Receptor amplification or capture employed multiplex PCR. Sequencing was carried out with an Illumina HiSeq 4000. CDR3 regions were amplified by Arm-PCR with iRepertoire HTBI primers to construct TCR beta libraries. Gel purification was performed on PCR products prior to sequencing. The authors processed their data as follows. Across samples, 55 to 80 TRBV and 12 to 15 TRBJ segments were identified and used for gene usage analysis of CDR3 amino acid clonotypes. COPE and FqMerger were used to merge the filtered high-quality paired reads into contigs. Contigs were aligned with BLAST to IMGT TRBV, TRBD and TRBJ reference genes, and CDR3 was defined per IMGT. Any clonotype with a frequency above 0.1% was classified as a highly expanded clone. Shannon entropy served as the measure of repertoire diversity, while the Gini coefficient captured V-J evenness. A clonotype found in more than one individual was treated as public. TCRdb trimmed the raw reads at Q25, called clones with MiXCR and kept productive beta chains. Merged by CDR3 protein, the rows form single entries marked with the most common genes and DNA. The V and J calls here are based on TCRdb, not the publication. This sample lists 410,000 or so distinct CDR3 sequences; 15% were detected once. Clones ranked in the top ten supply around 15% of the sample.

What the work shows at the level of the full study, not this receptor alone: Preferential use of TRBV28, TRBJ1-2 and TRBJ2-5 was observed in persistent disease, whereas TRBV20-1 and TRBJ2-1 were favored in newly diagnosed disease. Lower TCR Shannon entropy and fewer highly expanded clones were observed in persistent Graves' disease patients than in newly diagnosed patients, which suggested clonal expansion. Patients with persistent disease shared more public clonotypes (about 2,900) than newly diagnosed patients did (around 980). The authors acknowledged the small sample size as a limitation that may reduce accuracy. Only peripheral blood was studied, because thyroid tissue, the primary lesion, was inaccessible. Sequencing and analysis were restricted to the TCR beta chain.

This sample also appeared in a second study, on T cells in Graves' hyperthyroidism and ophthalmopathy. As the second paper documents: Graves' hyperthyroidism was defined as stable when no progression to ophthalmopathy occurred over 18 months of follow-up. Hyperthyroidism patients were newly diagnosed, had a disease duration of under 2 months, and were aged 18 to 65 years. The study excluded patients with uncontrolled infections, other autoimmune diseases, pregnancy or lactation. Diagnoses relied on clinical symptoms, serum thyroxine and TRAb, thyroid ultrasound and orbital computed tomography. The TCR CDR3 was subjected to a first round of RT-PCR using the HTBI primer set and the Qiagen OneStep RT-PCR kit. Most expanded thyroid clonotypes (frequency above 0.001) were also detected in blood, suggesting blood repertoires may reflect thyroid immune responses. In cross-validation, a model built on a 13 V-J signature told ophthalmopathy apart from stable hyperthyroidism with just under 90% sensitivity and 81% to 82% specificity, and in testing the same model reached 80%/75%. In validation, the model predicted progression to ophthalmopathy a median of approximately 6.6 months before onset, with roughly 70% sensitivity and almost 75% specificity. To identify distinguishing TCR V-J signatures, a discovery cohort of 95 to 100 patients was used, comprising some 43 with Graves' ophthalmopathy and around 57 with stable Graves' hyperthyroidism. Whether ophthalmopathy could be predicted prospectively was tested in an independent validation cohort made up of roughly 19 hyperthyroidism patients plus 17 patients who later progressed to ophthalmopathy. The 100 discovery patients were divided at random into training and test sets in a 7:3 ratio. In addition, the study compared T-cell repertoires in thyroid tissue and in blood from a handful of Graves' hyperthyroidism patients. Once sampling was done, hyperthyroidism patients were given methimazole at a starting dose of 30 mg daily, whereas ophthalmopathy patients were given high-dose intravenous methylprednisolone. A second multiplex PCR round built the libraries, followed by size selection and purification. Paired-end sequencing of the libraries was performed with 100 bp reads on an Illumina HiSeq2000. Raw data were processed with SOAPnuke, discarding reads with adapters, uncalled bases, mean Phred below 15, or no exact constant-primer or identifier match. COPE v1.2.5 was used to merge high-quality paired reads, and clonotypes were defined as unique nucleotide sequences. Clonotypes were aligned to IMGT TRBV, TRBD and TRBJ reference segments using MiTCR v1.1. Analysis was restricted to V-J combinations with a frequency above 0.0001, which covered roughly 99% of repertoires. A TCS score was defined as the ratio between F50 (clonal expansion) and ExV (chaos), using BLOSUM62-based TCRdist between CDR3 peptides within each V-J. Welch's t-statistics and random forest reduced fewer than 550 V-J features to 13, which were used in a naive Bayes classifier (R e1071). No statistical method was used to fix the sample size in advance, and group allocation was not hidden from the investigators. The paper reports TCR Vbeta CDR3 sequencing of 135 peripheral blood samples: 40 to 45 ophthalmopathy, fewer than 80 hyperthyroidism and around 17 progressor patients.

This receptor was identified in a woman in her twenties or thirties with Graves disease. Donor details come from another sample of the same person, matched by shared clones. Rearrangement joined TRBV6-2 or TRBV6-3 to TRBJ2-2; TRBD2 matches 7 bases in the middle. Sequenced material: peripheral blood mononuclear cells (PBMCs), taken at new diagnosis, from a patient treated with antithyroid drugs. In nucleotide form, the sequence is TGTGCCACTGGGGCGGGAGAGACCGGGGAGCTGTTTTTT. This codes for CATGAGETGELFF.